This is a list of T cell receptor beta chains from one sample in a study of shared clonotypes between healthy human individuals. Here immunoSEQ multiplex PCR was the method, and the copy in TCRdb shows in-frame clones only, minus some. Seen here are some 500,000 clones, 70% to 80% observed once, and the top ten hold 10% to 15%. The sample was PBMCs. These receptors were collected from a woman aged 40 to 49 in good health. Some clones in this sample may be carry-over from other donors' samples. Both conserved end residues are part of each CDR3. Each record gives: V gene, D gene, J gene, clone size, CDR3 protein, CDR3 DNA. The D gene is left open where the match is weak. The size of a clone is reported for some rows only, either as once, few or many, or as a class for expanded clones.

V: TRBV5-1
D: TRBD1
J: TRBJ1-4
size: few
CDR3: CASSLTRTGGSNEKLFF
DNA: TGCGCCAGCAGCTTGACTCGGACAGGGGGAAGTAATGAAAAACTGTTTTTT

V: TRBV5-1
D: TRBD1
J: TRBJ1-1
size: .
CDR3: CASSSGTGGWSTEAFF
DNA: TGCGCCAGCAGTTCCGGGACAGGGGGCTGGAGCACTGAAGCTTTCTTT

V: TRBV15
D: .
J: TRBJ2-3
size: many
CDR3: CATSRDGEVTDTQYF
DNA: TGTGCCACCAGCAGAGATGGGGAGGTCACAGATACGCAGTATTTT

V: TRBV7-3
D: TRBD2
J: TRBJ2-7
size: few
CDR3: CASSPTQPSGMMEQYF
DNA: TGTGCCAGCAGCCCAACACAACCTAGCGGGATGATGGAGCAGTACTTC

V: TRBV6-1
D: .
J: TRBJ2-7
size: .
CDR3: CASSDIQARGTYEQYF
DNA: TGTGCCAGCAGTGACATACAGGCCAGGGGTACCTACGAGCAGTACTTC

V: TRBV6-6
D: TRBD1
J: TRBJ2-3
size: .
CDR3: CASSTGAARVDTQYF
DNA: TGTGCCAGCAGCACAGGGGCCGCAAGGGTCGATACGCAGTATTTT

V: TRBV5-6
D: .
J: TRBJ2-7
size: .
CDR3: CASSTLFSYEQYF
DNA: TGTGCCAGCAGCACCTTGTTCTCCTACGAGCAGTACTTC

V: TRBV2
D: .
J: TRBJ1-2
size: .
CDR3: CASSEDRVNYGYTF
DNA: TGTGCCAGCAGTGAGGACAGAGTCAACTATGGCTACACCTTC

V: TRBV5-4
D: .
J: TRBJ1-1
size: .
CDR3: CASSLGSRTGTEAFF
DNA: TGTGCCAGCAGCTTGGGGTCCCGCACAGGGACTGAAGCTTTCTTT

V: TRBV9
D: TRBD1
J: TRBJ2-7
size: .
CDR3: CASSMGDRSTYEQYF
DNA: TGTGCCAGCAGCATGGGGGACAGGTCCACATACGAGCAGTACTTC

V: TRBV7-9
D: .
J: TRBJ2-5
size: .
CDR3: CASIHRGEETQYF
DNA: TGTGCCAGCATCCATCGGGGAGAAGAGACCCAGTACTTC

V: TRBV2
D: TRBD1
J: TRBJ1-5
size: .
CDR3: CASSDATGVTGYPRPYSNQPQHF
DNA: TGTGCCAGCAGTGACGCCACAGGGGTAACGGGATATCCGAGACCATATAGCAATCAGCCCCAGCATTTT

V: TRBV19
D: .
J: TRBJ1-1
size: few
CDR3: CASSVMGQGGEAFF
DNA: TGTGCCAGTAGTGTTATGGGCCAGGGTGGAGAAGCTTTCTTT